One sample yielded the 12 T cell receptor beta chains listed below, sequenced in a study of blood T cell repertoires in COVID-19. The repertoire was sequenced with immunoSEQ multiplex PCR; TCRdb's copy has only in-frame clones and lacks some. This sample has 350,000 to 400,000 clones, with about 89% found just once. Sequencing was carried out using PBMCs or T cells enriched from blood (not recorded which). All receptors derive from a woman between 40 and 50 years old who had been exposed to COVID-19.

The chain links TRBV7-9 to TRBJ2-5, with D tentatively TRBD2 (6 bases). The germline gives CDR1 SEHNR, CDR2 FQNEAQ (reference sequence). Trimming left V 5 bases short and J 5 bases short, with 24 bases between. The CDR3 sequence is 17 residues long. The CDR3 here is CASSPGTFVKAQETQYF. For the CDR3, the DNA is TGTGCCAGCAGCCCGGGGACTTTCGTAAAGGCTCAGGAGACCCAGTACTTC.

This clone was seen a single time. The CDR3 sequence is CASSQMGQGALGTEAFF. The CDR3, as DNA: TGTGCCAGCAGCCAGATGGGTCAGGGGGCGCTTGGCACTGAAGCTTTCTTT. The chain carries TRBV7-9 and TRBJ1-1; TRBD1 matches at 8 bases. Germline CDR1 SEHNR, CDR2 FQNEAQ (reference sequence). The CDR3 covers 17 residues. V shed 5 bases, J shed 4 bases, and the junction held 15 bases outside the gene matches.

The chain couples TRBV30 to TRBJ2-7; TRBD1 might be the D (6 bases). CDR1 and CDR2 (germline): GTSNPN, SVGIG (reference sequence). The CDR3 extends over 13 amino acids. The V and J ends lost 3 bases and 2 bases respectively, with 11 bases between them. Here the CDR3 reads CAWRGRGTYEQYF. Written as DNA, the CDR3 is TGTGCCTGGAGAGGCAGGGGCACCTACGAGCAGTACTTC. Combining the CDR3 with reference TRBV30 and TRBJ2-7 gives the whole variable domain SQTIHQWPATLVQPVGSPLSLECTVEGTSNPNLYWYRQAAGRGLQLLFYSVGIGQISSEVPQNLSASRPQDRQFILSSKKLLLSDSGFYLCAWRGRGTYEQYFGPGTRLTVT.

V is TRBV19 and J is TRBJ1-1; D might be TRBD1 (5 bases). The CDR3 is 13 amino acids. V was cut by 5 bases and J by 4 bases, with 11 bases left in between. Germline CDR1 is LNHDA and CDR2 is SQIVND (reference sequence). The CDR3 sequence is CASSPQGGTEAFF. DNA for the CDR3: TGTGCCAGTAGTCCTCAGGGTGGCACTGAAGCTTTCTTT.

This rearrangement joins TRBV7-9 to TRBJ2-7; 7 bases align to TRBD1. The CDR3 has 13 residues. Trimming cost V 5 bases and J 6 bases; bases outside gene matches: 7. Germline-derived CDR1 and CDR2 are SEHNR and FQNEAQ (reference sequence). CDR3: CASSLIRQGEQYF. The CDR3 DNA reads as TGTGCCAGCAGCCTTATTCGACAGGGCGAGCAGTACTTC.

The CDR3 DNA is TGCAGCGTCGCCGTGGGGGGGGCCGGCTACACCTTC. This sequence encodes CSVAVGGAGYTF. The V call is TRBV29-1, the J call TRBJ1-2; weak D call: TRBD1 (6 bases). V dropped 6 bases and J dropped 8 bases, with 16 bases sitting between them. This CDR3 region has 12 residues. In germline, CDR1 is SQVTM, CDR2 ANQGSEA. Drawing the rest from reference TRBV29-1 and TRBJ1-2, the complete variable domain is SAVISQKPSRDICQRGTSLTIQCQVDSQVTMMFWYRQQPGQSLTLIATANQGSEATYESGFVIDKFPISRPNLTFSTLTVSNMSPEDSSIYLCSVAVGGAGYTFGSGTRLTVV.

The chain joins TRBV7-2 to TRBJ2-2, with 10 positions matching TRBD1. The CDR3 totals 15 residues. CDR1 and CDR2 from the germline V gene are SGHTA and FQGNSA. The ends lost 5 bases at V and 6 bases at J; junction bases unmatched: 6. Here the CDR3 reads CASSTRTGGSGELFF. CDR3 DNA: TGTGCCAGCAGCACACGGACAGGGGGGTCCGGGGAGCTGTTTTTT.

The chain carries TRBV7-8 and TRBJ1-1; maybe TRBD1 (5 bases). Trimming took off 1 base at V and 1 base at J, with 7 bases between the two ends. The CDR3 runs to 14 residues. CDR1 is SGHVS, CDR2 FQNEAQ, per germline. The CDR3 sequence is CASSLVGGNTEAFF. CDR3 nucleotide sequence: TGTGCCAGCAGCTTAGTGGGGGGGAACACTGAAGCTTTCTTT.

The chain uses TRBV7-9 and TRBJ2-7; 12 positions agree with TRBD2. The CDR3 is 15 residues long. After removal of 6 bases from V and 3 bases from J, the junction contained 6 bases not matched to a gene. The germline V gene encodes CDR1 SEHNR and CDR2 FQNEAQ (reference sequence). The chain's CDR3 is CASSRLTSGSYEQYF. The DNA of the CDR3 is TGTGCCAGCAGTAGACTGACTAGCGGGAGCTACGAGCAGTACTTC.

This CDR3 reads CASSLQGAVRGYTF. CDR3 nucleotide sequence: TGTGCCAGTAGTCTACAGGGGGCTGTACGTGGCTACACCTTC. The rearrangement uses TRBV19 and TRBJ1-2, with 9 nucleotides matching TRBD1. Losses at the gene ends were 5 bases for V and 7 bases for J; bases not matched to a gene: 8. Per the germline V gene, CDR1 is LNHDA and CDR2 is SQIVND (reference sequence). CDR3 length: 14 residues.

CDR3 protein: CASTGTSGGSTDTQYF. The CDR3 region has the DNA TGTGCCAGCACCGGGACTAGCGGGGGGAGCACAGATACGCAGTATTTT. This chain joins TRBV11-1 and TRBJ2-3, with 15 bases matching TRBD2. This CDR3 comprises 16 residues. The trim removed 7 bases at V and 0 bases at J, leaving 2 bases unmatched. CDR1 SGHAT and CDR2 FQDESV come from the germline V gene (reference sequence).

The gene calls are TRBV2 and TRBJ2-7; 7 positions match TRBD2. The CDR3 consists of 14 residues. Germline CDR1 SNHLY, CDR2 FYNNEI. The junction had 4 bases not matched to a gene; V was cut back by 3 bases and J by 2 bases. The CDR3 loop reads CASSDGLGAYEQYF. CDR3 DNA sequence: TGTGCCAGCAGTGATGGACTAGGGGCCTACGAGCAGTACTTC.